Below, 11 T cell receptor beta chains from the same sample are listed, as sequenced in a study of Tregs in tolerant kidney transplant recipients. The table came from immunoSEQ multiplex PCR; TCRdb's copy has only in-frame clones and leaves some out. The sample has fewer than 100,000 clones, around 90% seen once. Sequencing used Tregs from blood, obtained before the transplant. The source is a human donor who received a combined kidney and bone marrow transplant.

The V gene is TRBV6-5, the J gene TRBJ2-1; TRBD2 matches 8 bases. Germline V gene data show CDR1 as MNHEY and CDR2 as SVGAGI. This CDR3 is built from 15 residues. J gave up 1 base and V 5 bases, and 4 bases lay outside the gene matches. CDR3 in DNA: TGTGCCAGCAGTCAGAGCGGGAGTTCCTACAATGAGCAGTTCTTC. This gives the protein CASSQSGSSYNEQFF.

V gene TRBV19 combines with J gene TRBJ1-2; 7 bases align to TRBD1. The CDR3 runs to 16 residues. CDR1 is LNHDA, CDR2 SQIVND, per germline (reference sequence). After removal of 5 bases from V and 4 bases from J, the junction contained 13 bases not matched to a gene. The CDR3 bases are TGTGCCAGTAGTCCAGGGACAGTTTCTGGGGGCTATGGCTACACCTTC. This encodes CASSPGTVSGGYGYTF.

This clone came up a few times. The chain recombines TRBV5-1 with TRBJ1-2, with TRBD1 identical over 9 bases. The CDR3 contains 12 residues. Germline lookup yields CDR1 SGHRS and CDR2 YFSETQ. Unmatched junction bases numbered 4, after V lost 2 bases and J lost 11 bases. CDR3 nucleotides: TGCGCCAGCAGCTTCCTGGGACAGGGATACACCTTC. It translates to CASSFLGQGYTF.

V usage is TRBV19 and J usage is TRBJ2-1, with 8 bases that match TRBD1. Germline trimming cut 9 bases from V and 7 bases from J; bases unmatched to any gene: 2. In germline, CDR1 is LNHDA, CDR2 SQIVND (reference sequence). The CDR3 contains 11 residues. The CDR3 DNA sequence: TGTGCCAGCAGGGGGCGTAATGAGCAGTTCTTC. Encoded protein: CASRGRNEQFF.

CDR3 DNA sequence: TGTGCCAGCAGCTCTGATCTTACGGGGACTGAAGCTTTCTTT. Its protein is CASSSDLTGTEAFF. The chain links TRBV11-1 to TRBJ1-1; D is ambiguous. Trimming shortened V by 4 bases and J by 5 bases, and 14 bases separated the two germline ends. CDR3 length: 14 amino acids. Per the germline V gene, CDR1 is SGHAT and CDR2 is FQDESV (reference sequence).

This chain uses TRBV5-1 with TRBJ1-4, with TRBD1 matching 8 bases. Germline V CDR1 and CDR2: SGHRS, YFSETQ. After removal of 0 bases from V and 8 bases from J, the junction contained 6 bases not matched to a gene. This CDR3 is built from 15 residues. In DNA form, the CDR3 reads TGCGCCAGCAGCTTGGGGGACAGGTCGGGAGAAAAACTGTTTTTT. Translating it yields CASSLGDRSGEKLFF.

This chain uses TRBV30 with TRBJ2-1, with 8 positions matching TRBD1. The CDR3 is 15 residues long. J lost 7 bases, V lost 0 bases, and 8 bases had no gene match. Germline V gene lookup returns CDR1 GTSNPN and CDR2 SVGIG (reference sequence). CDR3 in DNA: TGTGCCTGGAGTGTAGGACAGGGTACAGCGAATGAGCAGTTCTTC. The encoded protein is CAWSVGQGTANEQFF.

The genes are TRBV19 and TRBJ1-1; possibly TRBD1 for D (5 bases). CDR1 is LNHDA, CDR2 SQIVND, per germline (reference sequence). V was cut by 5 bases and J by 5 bases, with 18 bases left in between. This CDR3 spans 15 amino acids. The CDR3 region is CASSPGRARYTEAFF. The CDR3 nucleotides are TGTGCCAGTAGTCCAGGGCGCGCCCGGTATACTGAAGCTTTCTTT.

This chain connects TRBV6-6 to TRBJ1-1; possibly TRBD1 for D (6 bases). Germline values: CDR1 MNHNY, CDR2 SVGAGI (reference sequence). CDR3 length: 15 amino acids. Trimming removed 5 bases at V and 0 bases at J, with 13 bases between. CDR3 bases: TGTGCCAGCAGTCAAACAGGGCCTATGAACACTGAAGCTTTCTTT. As protein: CASSQTGPMNTEAFF.

The chain is built from TRBV30 and TRBJ1-1; tentatively, D is TRBD1 (5 bases). From germline, CDR1 is GTSNPN and CDR2 SVGIG (reference sequence). Trimming left V 1 base short and J 8 bases short, with 8 bases between. The CDR3 length is 11 residues. CDR3 amino acids: CAWSGRGEAFF. The CDR3 DNA reads as TGTGCCTGGAGTGGGCGGGGGGAAGCTTTCTTT.

The chain employs TRBV9 and TRBJ2-7; tentative D call: TRBD2 (5 bases). Germline-derived CDR1 and CDR2 are SGDLS and YYNGEE. The CDR3 is 16 amino acids. Trimming stripped 0 bases from V and 4 bases from J, with 17 bases between. The chain's CDR3 is CASSVGERDRLYEQYF. For the CDR3, the DNA is TGTGCCAGCAGCGTAGGCGAGAGGGATAGACTTTACGAGCAGTACTTC.